This TCR beta chain was found in a study of regulatory T cells in long-lasting Graves disease (dated by TCRdb to the early 2020s). Background on the whole study: Newly diagnosed Graves' disease patients had taken antithyroid drugs for less than 3 months. Peripheral blood TCR sequencing and RNA sequencing compared persistent Graves' disease patients with newly diagnosed Graves' disease patients. The study was registered as a clinical trial and conducted in China. A total of 35 or so samples were covered by TCR sequencing, comprising around 13 persistent and roughly 20 newly diagnosed Graves' disease patients. The investigation overall reported the following: Only peripheral blood was studied, because thyroid tissue, the primary lesion, was inaccessible. More public clonotypes were shared among persistent patients (under 3,000) than among newly diagnosed patients (966). Persistent disease showed preferential use of TRBV28, TRBJ1-2 and TRBJ2-5, whereas newly diagnosed disease favored TRBV20-1 and TRBJ2-1. Persistent Graves' disease patients showed lower TCR Shannon entropy and fewer highly expanded clones than newly diagnosed patients, suggesting clonal expansion. Sequencing and analysis were limited to the TCR beta chain. The authors acknowledged the small sample size as a limitation that may reduce accuracy.

The sample's time point, from its label and the paper: newly diagnosed GD, antithyroid drugs for less than 3 months. For both TCR sequencing and RNA sequencing, RNA was extracted from PBMCs in TRIzol. The diagnosis of Graves' disease followed American Thyroid Association guidelines. Patients for the study were recruited at an endocrinology department in Xi'an, China. Each patient gave 8.5 to 9.5 milliliters of peripheral blood, collected in an EDTA anticoagulant tube. Ficoll Paque Plus density gradient separation was used to isolate PBMCs, and no further T cell sorting was performed. An Agilent 2100 Bioanalyzer and agarose gel were used to check RNA quality, and a NanoDrop 2000 was used to measure RNA concentration. The library was obtained by multiplex PCR. Instrument on record: Illumina HiSeq 4000. iRepertoire HTBI primers and Arm-PCR amplification of CDR3 regions were used to construct TCR beta libraries. PCR products were gel purified before sequencing. As for the original processing: A total of roughly 58 TRBV and some 15 TRBJ segments were identified across samples and were used for gene usage analysis of CDR3 amino acid clonotypes. Filtered high-quality paired reads were merged into contigs using COPE and FqMerger. BLAST was used to align contigs to the IMGT TRBV, TRBD and TRBJ reference genes, and CDR3 was defined following IMGT. Clonotypes above 0.1% frequency were classified as highly expanded clones. Repertoire diversity was measured by Shannon entropy, and V-J evenness by the Gini coefficient. Clonotypes shared by more than one individual were considered public. TCRdb cleaned the public reads at Q25 with fastp, built clones with MiXCR and kept in-frame beta chains. Each CDR3 protein gets just one entry, which takes the most common genes and DNA from the rows behind it. The V and J calls were determined by TCRdb, not by the authors. A total of a few hundred thousand distinct CDR3 sequences appear in this sample, over 12% of them only once. About 7.8% of the sample lies in the top ten.

V is pruned by 7 bases and J by 4 bases, leaving 4 bases of the junction without a gene match. The CDR3 sequence holds 14 residues, the cysteine and phenylalanine included. Only the CDR3 DNA is retained, 42 bases long and in frame from the first base. CDR1 and CDR2 are drawn from the germline V gene (reference sequence): MNHEY, SMNVEV. This clonotype has a handful of counts. The target of this receptor is not known. Per-base quality was not reported, and no clone a single base away is much larger than it. Another study also made use of these data, one on T cells in Graves' hyperthyroidism and ophthalmopathy. Taken from the second paper: Stable Graves' hyperthyroidism was defined as the absence of progression to ophthalmopathy over 18 months of follow-up. Hyperthyroidism patients were aged 18 to 65 years and newly diagnosed, with disease duration of less than 2 months. The study excluded patients with uncontrolled infections, other autoimmune diseases, pregnancy or lactation. Diagnoses were established on the basis of clinical symptoms, serum thyroxine and TRAb, thyroid ultrasound, and orbital computed tomography. The TCR CDR3 was subjected to a first round of RT-PCR using the HTBI primer set and the Qiagen OneStep RT-PCR kit. Most expanded thyroid clonotypes (frequency above 0.001) were also found in blood, which suggests that blood repertoires may mirror thyroid immune responses. A 13 V-J signature model separated ophthalmopathy from stable hyperthyroidism, with roughly 88% sensitivity and roughly 82% specificity in cross-validation and 80%/75% in testing. In validation, the model predicted progression to ophthalmopathy a median of about 6.5 months before onset, with approximately 70% sensitivity and roughly 79% specificity. To identify TCR V-J signatures that set the groups apart, the researchers used a discovery cohort of about a hundred patients, made up of around 42 with Graves' ophthalmopathy and 57 with stable Graves' hyperthyroidism. Prospective prediction of ophthalmopathy was tested in an independent validation cohort of 18 to 20 hyperthyroidism patients and 17 patients who later progressed to ophthalmopathy. The approximately 90 discovery patients were randomly split 7:3 into training and test sets. In several Graves' hyperthyroidism patients, the study also compared T-cell repertoires from thyroid tissue with T-cell repertoires from blood. Once sampling was done, hyperthyroidism patients were given methimazole at a starting dose of 30 mg daily, whereas ophthalmopathy patients were given high-dose intravenous methylprednisolone. A second multiplex PCR round built the libraries, followed by size selection and purification. Libraries were sequenced paired-end with 100 bp reads on an Illumina HiSeq2000. SOAPnuke was used to process the raw data, throwing out any read that contained adapters or uncalled bases, had a mean Phred below 15, or lacked an exact constant-primer or identifier match. High-quality paired reads were merged using COPE v1.2.5, and each unique nucleotide sequence was defined as a clonotype. Clonotypes were aligned to IMGT TRBV, TRBD and TRBJ reference segments using MiTCR v1.1. The analysis was restricted to V-J combinations with a frequency above 0.0001, which together covered just over 99% of the repertoires. The TCS score was defined as the ratio of F50 (clonal expansion) to E x V (chaos), calculated using BLOSUM62-based TCRdist between CDR3 peptides within each V-J. Welch's t-statistics and random forest reduced 514 V-J features to roughly 13, which were used in a naive Bayes classifier (R e1071). Sample size was not statistically predetermined, and blinding of investigators to group allocation was not performed. The paper describes TCR Vbeta CDR3 sequencing of more than 120 peripheral blood samples, made up of some 40 ophthalmopathy patients, approximately 76 hyperthyroidism patients and approximately 17 progressor patients.

This TCR was sampled from a woman aged 40 to 50 with Graves disease. Donor details come from another sample of the same person, matched by shared clones. Sample: peripheral blood mononuclear cells (PBMCs), taken at new diagnosis, from a patient treated with antithyroid drugs. The V and J genes are TRBV27 and TRBJ2-1, with TRBD2 matching 10 junction bases. CDR3 sequence: CASTTSGVYNEQFF. The nucleotide sequence reads as follows: TGTGCCAGCACAACTAGCGGGGTGTACAATGAGCAGTTCTTC.